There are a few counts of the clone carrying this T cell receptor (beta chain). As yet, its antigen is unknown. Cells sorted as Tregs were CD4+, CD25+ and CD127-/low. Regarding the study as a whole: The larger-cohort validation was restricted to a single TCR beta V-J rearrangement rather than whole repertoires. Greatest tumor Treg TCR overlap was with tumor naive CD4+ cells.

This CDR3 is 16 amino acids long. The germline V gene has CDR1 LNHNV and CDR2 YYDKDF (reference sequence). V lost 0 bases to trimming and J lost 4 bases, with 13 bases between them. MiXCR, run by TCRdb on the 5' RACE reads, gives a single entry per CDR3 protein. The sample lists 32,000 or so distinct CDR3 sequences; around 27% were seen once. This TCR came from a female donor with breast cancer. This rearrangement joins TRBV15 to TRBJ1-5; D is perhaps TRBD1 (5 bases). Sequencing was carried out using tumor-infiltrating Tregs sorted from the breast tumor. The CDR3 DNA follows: TGTGCCACCAGCAGAGATAGGGAAGGGGATAATCAGCCCCAGCATTTT. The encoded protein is CATSRDREGDNQPQHF.